This entry describes one T cell receptor beta chain. Its antigen is not identified. This CDR3 spans 15 amino acids. Germline V gene sequence: CDR1 LGHNA, CDR2 YSLEER. V dropped 6 bases and J dropped 0; count of bases not matched to a gene: 4. This sample was included in a study of cytomegalovirus exposure and HLA in healthy donors. Whole-study context: For the approximately 420 genotyped donors, roughly 80% fell within the Caucasian-associated ancestry cluster.

Study results and limitations: The classifier was said to identify cytomegalovirus status with high specificity and sensitivity. For TCR beta chains, V- and J-gene trimming was later linked to a missense DCLRE1C variant. Presence/absence analysis assumed near-uniform sequencing depth across donors.

The study ran its PCR with 60 Vbeta and 13 Jbeta primers. Clones were read by immunoSEQ multiplex PCR, and TCRdb kept only the in-frame ones, dropping some. The sample includes roughly 180,000 clones, roughly 80% seen only once; the top ten take under 1.1%. V is TRBV4-3 and J is TRBJ2-7; 11 bases map to TRBD2. Specimen: PBMCs. The TCR was taken from a man in his thirties or forties in good health and CMV-seronegative. The CDR3 DNA reads as TGCGCCAGCAGGGTCGGACTAGCGGGCTCCTACGAGCAGTACTTC. Protein product: CASRVGLAGSYEQYF.